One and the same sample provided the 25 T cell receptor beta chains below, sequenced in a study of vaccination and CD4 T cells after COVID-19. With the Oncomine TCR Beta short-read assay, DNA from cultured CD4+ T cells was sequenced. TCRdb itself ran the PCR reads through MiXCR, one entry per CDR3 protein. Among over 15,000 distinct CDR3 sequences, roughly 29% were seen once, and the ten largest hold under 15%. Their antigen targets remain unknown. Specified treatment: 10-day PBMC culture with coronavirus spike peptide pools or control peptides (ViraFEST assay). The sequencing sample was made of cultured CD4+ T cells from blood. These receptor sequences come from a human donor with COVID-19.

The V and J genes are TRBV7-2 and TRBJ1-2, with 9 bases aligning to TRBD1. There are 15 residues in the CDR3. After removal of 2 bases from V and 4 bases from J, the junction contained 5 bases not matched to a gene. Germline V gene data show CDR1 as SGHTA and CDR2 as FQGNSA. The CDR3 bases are TGTGCCAGCAGCTTACTCACAGGGGGCATCTATGGCTACACCTTC. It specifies CASSLLTGGIYGYTF.

The CDR3 protein is CASSYYHSGHGELFF. The CDR3 nucleotides read TGTGCCAGCAGTTACTACCATAGTGGACACGGGGAGCTGTTTTTT. The chain recombines TRBV6-5 with TRBJ2-2; tentative D call: TRBD1 (5 bases). With 1 base removed from V and 7 bases from J, the gap between germline ends came to 13 bases. Germline-derived CDR1 and CDR2 are MNHEY and SVGAGI. The CDR3 has 15 residues.

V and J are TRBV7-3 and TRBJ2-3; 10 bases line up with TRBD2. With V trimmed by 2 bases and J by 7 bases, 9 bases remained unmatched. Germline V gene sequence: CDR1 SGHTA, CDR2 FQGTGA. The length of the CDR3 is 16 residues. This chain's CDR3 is CASSLGSGGGTYTQYF. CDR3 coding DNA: TGTGCCAGCAGCTTAGGAAGCGGGGGGGGCACGTATACGCAGTATTTT.

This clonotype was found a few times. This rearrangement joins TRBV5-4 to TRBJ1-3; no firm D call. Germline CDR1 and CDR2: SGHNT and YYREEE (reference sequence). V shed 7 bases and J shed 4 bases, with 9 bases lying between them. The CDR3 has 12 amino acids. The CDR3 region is CASEGSGNTIYF. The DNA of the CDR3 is TGTGCCAGCGAGGGATCCGGAAACACCATATATTTT.

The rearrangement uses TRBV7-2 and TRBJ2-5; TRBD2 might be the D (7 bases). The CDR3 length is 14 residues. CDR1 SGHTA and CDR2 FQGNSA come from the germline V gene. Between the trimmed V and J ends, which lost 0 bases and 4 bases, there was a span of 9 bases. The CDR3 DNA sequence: TGTGCCAGCAGCTTAGCGGGGGGGCCAGAGACCCAGTACTTC. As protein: CASSLAGGPETQYF.

The CDR3 is CASSAPSPGQGNTEAFF. The CDR3 region has the DNA TGTGCCAGCAGCGCACCATCCCCGGGACAGGGGAACACTGAAGCTTTCTTT. The genes are TRBV5-4 and TRBJ1-1, with 9 bases aligning to TRBD1. There are 17 residues in the CDR3. CDR1 and CDR2 (germline): SGHNT, YYREEE (reference sequence). Germline trimming cut 4 bases from V and 1 base from J; bases unmatched to any gene: 11.

The CDR3 DNA follows: TGTGCCAGCTCACCACCGGGGCCAGATACGCAGTATTTT. Translated: CASSPPGPDTQYF. This chain connects TRBV18 to TRBJ2-3, with a tentative D call TRBD1 (5 bases). The CDR3 runs to 13 residues. From germline, CDR1 is KGHSH and CDR2 LQKENI. The V end lost 0 bases, the J end lost 4 bases, and 5 bases lay between the germline ends.

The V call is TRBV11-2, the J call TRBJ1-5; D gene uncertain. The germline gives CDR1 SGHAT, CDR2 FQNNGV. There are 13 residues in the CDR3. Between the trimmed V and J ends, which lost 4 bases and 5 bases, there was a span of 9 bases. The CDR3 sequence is CASSSEAYQPQHF. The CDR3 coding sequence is TGTGCCAGCAGCTCCGAGGCCTATCAGCCCCAGCATTTT.

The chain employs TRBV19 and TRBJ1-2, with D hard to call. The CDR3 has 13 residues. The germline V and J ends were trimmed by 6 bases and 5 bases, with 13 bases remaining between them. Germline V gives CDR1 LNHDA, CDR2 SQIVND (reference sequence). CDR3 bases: TGTGCCAGTAGCCTCGGGGTTGAATATGGCTACACCTTC. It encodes CASSLGVEYGYTF.

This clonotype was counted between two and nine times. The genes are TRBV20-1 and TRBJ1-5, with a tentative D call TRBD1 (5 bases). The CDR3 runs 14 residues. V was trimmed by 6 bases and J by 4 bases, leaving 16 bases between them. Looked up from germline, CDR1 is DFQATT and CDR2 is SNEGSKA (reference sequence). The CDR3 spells CSAPEGGGNQPQHF. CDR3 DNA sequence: TGCAGTGCCCCGGAGGGCGGGGGTAATCAGCCCCAGCATTTT.

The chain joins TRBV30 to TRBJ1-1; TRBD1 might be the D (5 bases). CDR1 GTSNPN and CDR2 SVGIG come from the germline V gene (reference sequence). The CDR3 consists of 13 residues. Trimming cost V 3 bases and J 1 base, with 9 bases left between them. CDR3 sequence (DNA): TGTGCCTGGAGGGACGGGGCGAACACTGAAGCTTTCTTT. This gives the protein CAWRDGANTEAFF.

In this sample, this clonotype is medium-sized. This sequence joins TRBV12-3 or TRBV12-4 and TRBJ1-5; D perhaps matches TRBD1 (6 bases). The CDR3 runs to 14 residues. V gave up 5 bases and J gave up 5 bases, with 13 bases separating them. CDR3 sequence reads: CASSPRGGHQPQHF. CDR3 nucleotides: TGTGCCAGCAGTCCCAGGGGAGGGCATCAGCCCCAGCATTTT.

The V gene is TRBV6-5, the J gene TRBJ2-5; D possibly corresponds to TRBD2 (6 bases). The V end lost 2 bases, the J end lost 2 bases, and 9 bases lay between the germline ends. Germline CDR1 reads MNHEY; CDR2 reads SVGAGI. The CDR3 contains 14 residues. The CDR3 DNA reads TGTGCCAGCAGTTACAATGCGGGACAAGAGACCCAGTACTTC. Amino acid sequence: CASSYNAGQETQYF.

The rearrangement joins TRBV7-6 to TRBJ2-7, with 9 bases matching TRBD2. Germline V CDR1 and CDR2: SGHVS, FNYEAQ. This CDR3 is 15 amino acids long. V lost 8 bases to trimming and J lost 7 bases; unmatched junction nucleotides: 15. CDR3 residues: CASAKRSAGGQEQYF. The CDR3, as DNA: TGTGCCAGCGCCAAGAGAAGTGCGGGGGGGCAAGAGCAGTACTTC.

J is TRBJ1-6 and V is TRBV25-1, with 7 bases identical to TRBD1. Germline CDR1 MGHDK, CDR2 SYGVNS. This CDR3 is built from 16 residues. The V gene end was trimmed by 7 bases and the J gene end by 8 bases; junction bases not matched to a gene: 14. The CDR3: CASMRGDSLFHSPLHF. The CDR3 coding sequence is TGTGCCAGCATGAGGGGGGACAGCCTATTTCATTCACCCCTCCACTTT. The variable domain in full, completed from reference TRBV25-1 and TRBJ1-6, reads EADIYQTPRYLVIGTGKKITLECSQTMGHDKMYWYQQDPGMELHLIHYSYGVNSTEKGDLSSESTVSRIRTEHFPLTLESARPSHTSQYLCASMRGDSLFHSPLHFGNGTRLTVT.

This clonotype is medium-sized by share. The CDR3 DNA follows: TGTGCCAGCTCAACCGGGACAGGGGTTCAACCCCAGCATTTT. Amino acids: CASSTGTGVQPQHF. The chain carries TRBV27 and TRBJ1-5, with 10 bases identical to TRBD1. With V trimmed by 8 bases and J by 10 bases, 11 bases remained unmatched. Germline V gives CDR1 MNHEY, CDR2 SMNVEV (reference sequence). The CDR3 consists of 14 residues.

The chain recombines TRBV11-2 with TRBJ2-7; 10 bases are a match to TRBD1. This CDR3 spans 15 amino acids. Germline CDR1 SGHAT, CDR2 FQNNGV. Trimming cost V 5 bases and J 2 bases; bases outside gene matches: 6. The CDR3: CASSPGTGVTYEQYF. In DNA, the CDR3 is TGTGCCAGCAGCCCAGGGACAGGGGTAACCTACGAGCAGTACTTC.

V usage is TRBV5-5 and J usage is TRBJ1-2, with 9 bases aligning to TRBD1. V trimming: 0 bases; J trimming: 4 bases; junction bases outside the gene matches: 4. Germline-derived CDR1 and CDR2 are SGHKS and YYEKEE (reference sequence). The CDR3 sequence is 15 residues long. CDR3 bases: TGTGCCAGCAGCTTGGCCGTACAGGGGGCCTATGGCTACACCTTC. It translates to CASSLAVQGAYGYTF.

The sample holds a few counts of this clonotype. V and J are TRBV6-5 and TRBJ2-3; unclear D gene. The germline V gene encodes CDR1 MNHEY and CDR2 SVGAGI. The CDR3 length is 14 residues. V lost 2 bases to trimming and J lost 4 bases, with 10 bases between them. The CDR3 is CASSYPDVPDTQYF. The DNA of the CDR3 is TGTGCCAGCAGTTACCCAGACGTCCCAGATACGCAGTATTTT.

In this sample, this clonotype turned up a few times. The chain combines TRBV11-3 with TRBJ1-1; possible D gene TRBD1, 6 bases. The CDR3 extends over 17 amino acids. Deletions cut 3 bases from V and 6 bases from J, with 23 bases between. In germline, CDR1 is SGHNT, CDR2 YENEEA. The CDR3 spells CASSFGRGRGLVAEAFF. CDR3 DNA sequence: TGTGCCAGCAGCTTCGGCAGGGGAAGGGGATTGGTCGCTGAAGCTTTCTTT.

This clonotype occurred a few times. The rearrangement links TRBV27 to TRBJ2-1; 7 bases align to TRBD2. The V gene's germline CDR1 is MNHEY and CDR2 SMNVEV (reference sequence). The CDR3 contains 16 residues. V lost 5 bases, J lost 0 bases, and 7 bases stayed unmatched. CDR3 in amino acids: CASSRPSGSSYNEQFF. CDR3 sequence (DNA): TGTGCCAGCAGTCGGCCTAGCGGAAGCTCCTACAATGAGCAGTTCTTC.

The CDR3 nucleotides are TGTGCCAGTAGTAAGGGGCGCACAACTCTCTATGGCTACACCTTC. Translated: CASSKGRTTLYGYTF. The chain couples TRBV19 to TRBJ1-2, with a tentative D call TRBD1 (5 bases). Trimming shortened V by 4 bases and J by 4 bases, and 16 bases separated the two germline ends. Germline V gives CDR1 LNHDA, CDR2 SQIVND (reference sequence). The CDR3 totals 15 residues.

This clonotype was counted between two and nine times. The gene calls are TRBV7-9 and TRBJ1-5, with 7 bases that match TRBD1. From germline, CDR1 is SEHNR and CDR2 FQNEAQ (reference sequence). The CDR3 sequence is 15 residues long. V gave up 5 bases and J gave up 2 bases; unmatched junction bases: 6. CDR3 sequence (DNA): TGTGCCAGCAGCACACAGGGGAGAGGCAATCAGCCCCAGCATTTT. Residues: CASSTQGRGNQPQHF. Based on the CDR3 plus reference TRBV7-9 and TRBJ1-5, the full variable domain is DTGVSQNPRHKITKRGQNVTFRCDPISEHNRLYWYRQTLGQGPEFLTYFQNEAQLEKSRLLSDRFSAERPKGSFSTLEIQRTEQGDSAMYLCASSTQGRGNQPQHFGDGTRLSIL.

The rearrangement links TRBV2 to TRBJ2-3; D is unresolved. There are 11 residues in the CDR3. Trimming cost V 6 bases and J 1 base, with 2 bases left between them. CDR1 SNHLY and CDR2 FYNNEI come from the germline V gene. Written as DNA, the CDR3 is TGTGCCAGCAGCCGCACAGATACGCAGTATTTT. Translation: CASSRTDTQYF. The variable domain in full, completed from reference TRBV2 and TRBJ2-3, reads EPEVTQTPSHQVTQMGQEVILRCVPISNHLYFYWYRQILGQKVEFLVSFYNNEISEKSEIFDDQFSVERPDGSNFTLKIRSTKLEDSAMYFCASSRTDTQYFGPGTRLTVL.

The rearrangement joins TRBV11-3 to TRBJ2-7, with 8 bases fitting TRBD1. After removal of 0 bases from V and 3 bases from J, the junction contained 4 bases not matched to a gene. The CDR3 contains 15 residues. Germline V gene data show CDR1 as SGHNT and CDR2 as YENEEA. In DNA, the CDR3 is TGTGCCAGCAGCTTAGAGGCAGGGGGCAACTACGAGCAGTACTTC. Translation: CASSLEAGGNYEQYF.